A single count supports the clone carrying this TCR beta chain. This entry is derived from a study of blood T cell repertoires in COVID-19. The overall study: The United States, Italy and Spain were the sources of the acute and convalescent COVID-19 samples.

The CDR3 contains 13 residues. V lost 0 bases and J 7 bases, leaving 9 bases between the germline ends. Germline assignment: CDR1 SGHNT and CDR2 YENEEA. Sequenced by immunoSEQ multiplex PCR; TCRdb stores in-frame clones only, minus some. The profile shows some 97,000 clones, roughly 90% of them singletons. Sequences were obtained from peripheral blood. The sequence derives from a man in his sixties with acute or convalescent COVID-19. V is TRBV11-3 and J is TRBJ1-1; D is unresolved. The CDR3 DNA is TGTGCCAGCAGCTTAGATTGGTCAGATGAAGCTTTCTTT. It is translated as CASSLDWSDEAFF.